This entry is about one TCR beta chain. Its antigen is unidentified. The record originates from a study of T cell responses to AZD1222 COVID-19 vaccine. Unmatched junction bases numbered 9, after V lost 8 bases and J lost 3 bases. CDR1 is GTSNPN and CDR2 is SVGIG in the germline V gene (reference sequence). CDR3 length: 15 amino acids. Sequencing was performed with immunoSEQ multiplex PCR; in TCRdb, only in-frame clones are kept and a portion is missing. The table has some 86,000 clones, 88% seen once; the top ten hold 6.9%. Study-level results: Breadth and depth of Spike-specific TCRs rose after two AZD1222 doses. Most donors were white British, females outnumbered males, and clonal diversity was possibly underestimated.

The specimen was peripheral blood, collected 28 days after the second AZD1222 dose. The source is an adult who received the AZD1222 COVID-19 vaccine. V gene TRBV30 combines with J gene TRBJ2-7; the match to TRBD2 covers 14 bases. CDR3 sequence (DNA): TGTGCCGCCCGGGGACTAGCGGGAGTTGGCTACGAGCAGTACTTC. It translates to CAARGLAGVGYEQYF.